The source of this TCR beta chain is a study of T cell responses to AZD1222 COVID-19 vaccine. Study-level background: Pooling covered second doses at about 4 or about 12 weeks. Study-wide results and caveats: Most donors were white British and more were female, and clonal diversity was possibly underestimated. Only 5 to 7 AZD1222 recipients tested seropositive at baseline. Increased Spike-specific TCR breadth and depth were observed after two AZD1222 doses.

With V trimmed by 4 bases and J by 8 bases, 7 bases remained unmatched. CDR1 and CDR2 (germline): MNHEY, SVGAGI. The CDR3 has 13 residues. TCRdb keeps only in-frame clones here, not all; method: immunoSEQ multiplex PCR. The sample yields about 84,000 clones, nearly 90% seen once. The table lists this clone with a few counts. Its specificity is unknown. The receptor was isolated from an adult in good health. The rearrangement joins TRBV6-5 to TRBJ1-2; TRBD1 aligns across 7 bases. The source was peripheral blood, collected on day 0 of AZD1222 vaccination. Here the CDR3 reads CASSSQGVEGYTF. Written as DNA, the CDR3 is TGTGCCAGCAGTTCTCAGGGGGTAGAAGGCTACACCTTC.